Listed below are T cell receptor beta chains from one sample, sequenced in a study of breast tumors, draining lymph nodes, adjacent tissues. TCRdb reprocessed the multiplex PCR reads with MiXCR, giving one entry per CDR3 protein. The table has some 9,200 distinct CDR3 sequences, 40% to 50% seen once. The source material was tumor-adjacent breast tissue. The origin of the receptors is a female donor with breast cancer. Some clones in this sample may be carry-over from other donors' samples. Each CDR3 is given with its conserved first and last residue. A D gene is named only where the DNA matches it firmly. Where a row states a size, it is once, few, many or the class of an expanded clone; other rows omit it.

TRBJ1-4 | . | TRBD1 | TRBV7-9 | TGTGCCAGCAGCCAGGTCGCAGGGGGCTGGGATACTAATGAAAAACTGTTTTTT | CASSQVAGGWDTNEKLFF
TRBJ2-1 | many | TRBD2 | TRBV7-6 | TGTGCCAGCAGCCGGACTAGTGAGGATGAGCAGTTCTTC | CASSRTSEDEQFF
TRBJ2-3 | many | . | TRBV3-1 | TGTGCCAGCAGCCCAAGGGGGGACACAGATACGCAGTATTTT | CASSPRGDTDTQYF
TRBJ2-2 | . | . | TRBV29-1 | TGCAGCGTTGATTTGTCCGAAACCGGGGAGCTGTTTTTT | CSVDLSETGELFF
TRBJ2-3 | medium-sized | TRBD2 | TRBV2 | TGTGCCAGCATGCGGGAGGTAGGAACAGATACGCAGTATTTT | CASMREVGTDTQYF
TRBJ2-1 | . | TRBD2 | TRBV10-3 | TGTGCCATCAGTGACGGACTAGCGGGAGCGGACAATGAGCAGTTCTTC | CAISDGLAGADNEQFF
TRBJ2-3 | . | . | TRBV20-1 | TGCAGTGCTCCGCGTGGGACACTTAGCGCCGATACGCAGTATTTT | CSAPRGTLSADTQYF
TRBJ1-5 | medium-sized | . | TRBV20-1 | TGCAGTGCCCTGACAGTAAGGGGCAATCAGCCCCAGCATTTT | CSALTVRGNQPQHF
TRBJ1-2 | medium-sized | TRBD1 | TRBV29-1 | TGCAGCGTTGCTACAGGGACAGCCTATGGCTACACCTTC | CSVATGTAYGYTF
TRBJ1-2 | medium-sized | . | TRBV29-1 | TGCAGCGTCGTTGACACAAACTATGGCTACACCTTC | CSVVDTNYGYTF
TRBJ2-3 | . | . | TRBV10-1 | TGCGCCAGCAGTGAGTATCGGACAGATACGCAGTATTTT | CASSEYRTDTQYF
TRBJ2-7 | medium-sized | TRBD2 | TRBV7-2 | TGTGCCAGCAGCTTAGAGGTAGCGGGAGGCCACGAGCAGTACTTC | CASSLEVAGGHEQYF
TRBJ2-7 | medium-sized | . | TRBV20-1 | TGCAGTGCTTCCCTAGCCTACGAGCAGTACTTC | CSASLAYEQYF
TRBJ1-6 | . | . | TRBV7-9 | TGTGCCAGCAGCTTAGAGGGTGTCAGCTCCTATAATTCACCCCTCCACTTT | CASSLEGVSSYNSPLHF
TRBJ2-3 | . | . | TRBV5-1 | TGCGCCAGCAACTTGGAGGGATCTACGCAGTATTTT | CASNLEGSTQYF
TRBJ1-5 | medium-sized | . | TRBV12-3/TRBV12-4 | TGTGCCAGCACCAAGTACGATCAGCCCCAGCATTTT | CASTKYDQPQHF
TRBJ2-3 | medium-sized | TRBD2 | TRBV7-2 | TGTGCCAGCAGCTTACAGGGCCCCCTGGCGGGAGCTCGCACAGATACGCAGTATTTT | CASSLQGPLAGARTDTQYF
TRBJ2-7 | once | TRBD2 | TRBV2 | TGTGCCAGCAGTGAAACCCTACCCTCTAGCGGGAGGGTGCAGTACTTC | CASSETLPSSGRVQYF
TRBJ1-2 | medium-sized | TRBD1 | TRBV6-6 | TGTGCCAGCAGACCAGGGGGCGGGACAGGTGCCTATGGCTACACCTTC | CASRPGGGTGAYGYTF
TRBJ2-3 | many | . | TRBV4-1 | TGCGCCAGCAGCCACCCTCGCACAGATACGCAGTATTTT | CASSHPRTDTQYF
TRBJ2-5 | . | . | TRBV7-9 | TGTGCCAGCAGCCCAGCCGGGACTCAAGAGACCCAGTACTTC | CASSPAGTQETQYF
TRBJ1-2 | many | TRBD1 | TRBV20-1 | TGCAGTGCTAGAGGGGACAGGGCTTCTCCCCTCACCTTC | CSARGDRASPLTF
TRBJ2-7 | . | . | TRBV15 | TGTGCCACCAGCACCACCCTCGCCAACGAGCAGTACTTC | CATSTTLANEQYF
TRBJ2-7 | . | TRBD2 | TRBV5-1 | TGCGCCAGCAGCCGGGGACTAGCGGGAGAGTACGAGCAGTACTTC | CASSRGLAGEYEQYF
TRBJ2-1 | . | . | TRBV19 | TGTGCCAGTAGTATAGGGTCGACTAGGAGGGGTGAGCAGTTCTTC | CASSIGSTRRGEQFF
TRBJ2-5 | many | . | TRBV28 | TGTGCCAGCAGTTTAGATACCCAAGAGACCCAGTACTTC | CASSLDTQETQYF